This TCR beta chain emerged from a study of blood T cell repertoires in COVID-19. Study-level background: Acute and convalescent COVID-19 samples came from the United States, Italy and Spain. T cells, B-cell-depleted T cells, or PBMCs supplied cDNA or gDNA.

This CDR3 has 14 amino acids. Germline-derived CDR1 and CDR2 are SGHDT and YYEEEE. Germline trimming cut 4 bases from V and 4 bases from J; bases unmatched to any gene: 6. In the original analysis: Scientists estimated how many nucleated cells there were by amplifying reference gene primers. Repertoires were generated with immunoSEQ multiplex PCR, while TCRdb's copy carries only in-frame clones and drops some. V and J calls and clone size follow that table, whereas D and trimming were derived from the DNA. The sample gives about 76,000 clones, about 86% of which show up once; 15% to 20% is in the top ten.

The specimen sequenced was peripheral blood. This clonotype was obtained from a human donor in a cohort sampled during active COVID-19. This chain joins TRBV5-6 and TRBJ2-7, with TRBD1 matching over 9 bases. CDR3: CASSTGQGWYEQYF. CDR3 coding DNA: TGTGCCAGCAGCACGGGACAGGGTTGGTACGAGCAGTACTTC.